One TCR beta chain is described in this entry. The source of the sample is a study of blood T cell repertoires in COVID-19. Study information: COVID-19 samples, acute and convalescent, were from the United States, Italy and Spain. Sample material is recorded as cDNA or gDNA derived from T cells, B-cell-depleted T cells, or PBMCs.

Germline V CDR1 and CDR2: SGHRS, YFSETQ. The trim removed 0 bases at V and 1 base at J, leaving 9 bases unmatched. The CDR3 is 17 residues long. The authors' processing: Reference gene primer amplification gave estimated nucleated cell counts. Repertoires were generated with immunoSEQ multiplex PCR, while TCRdb's copy carries only in-frame clones and drops some. Clonal size and the V and J genes are those of that table, whereas D and trimming came from the DNA. The sample carries about 140,000 clones, 75% to 90% recorded once. The rearrangement uses TRBV5-1 and TRBJ1-1, with 7 bases that match TRBD1. The origin of this receptor is a woman of 80 years or more with acute or convalescent COVID-19. The material sequenced was peripheral blood. The CDR3 loop is CASSLGANRGTNTEAFF. CDR3 DNA sequence: TGCGCCAGCAGCTTGGGGGCAAACAGGGGAACGAACACTGAAGCTTTCTTT.